This T cell receptor beta chain was retrieved from a study of cytomegalovirus exposure and HLA in healthy donors. Clones were read by immunoSEQ multiplex PCR, and TCRdb kept only the in-frame ones, dropping some. The data contain some 90,000 clones, more than 85% of them singletons. The study, taken as a whole, reports: The study designated 150 to 200 TCR beta chains cytomegalovirus-associated. According to a subsequent analysis, TCR clusters identified in the first cohort showed a tendency to co-occur across the 100 to 150 validation repertoires. Published work reported that the classifier diagnosed cytomegalovirus status with high specificity and sensitivity.

Comment on this clone: Its antigen remains unidentified.

CDR1 MNHNS and CDR2 SASEGT come from the germline V gene. Germline trimming cut 10 bases from V and 3 bases from J; bases unmatched to any gene: 8. The CDR3 covers 14 residues. The donors formed part of the roughly 110-subject validation cohort, distinct from the roughly 640-subject first cohort. This chain links TRBV6-1 with TRBJ1-1; 10 bases line up with TRBD1. The sample comprised PBMCs. The TCR originated in a man younger than 35 in good health and CMV-seropositive. Here the CDR3 DNA reads TGTGCCAACAACGACGGACAGGGGGACACTGAAGCTTTCTTT. This translates into CANNDGQGDTEAFF.